The clone carrying this T cell receptor (beta chain) occurred once. The sample originates from a study of shared clonotypes between healthy human individuals. For the study at large: A donor's plate count was three for CD4 naive and three for CD4 memory; CD8 naive had two and CD8 memory one.

It was CD45RO-negative cells, positively selected for CCR7, that made up naive CD8 cells, with terminally differentiated effector memory CD45RA+ cells excluded. TCRdb keeps only in-frame clones here, not all; method: immunoSEQ multiplex PCR. The sample has about 1.9 million clones; over 85% are singletons. V lost 3 bases and J lost 1, with 12 bases in between. From germline, CDR1 is SSHAT and CDR2 FNYEAQ (reference sequence). This CDR3 has 15 amino acids. The TCR originated in a man younger than 30 in good health. Some clones in this sample may be carry-over from other donors' samples. J is TRBJ2-5 and V is TRBV7-7; D might be TRBD1 or TRBD2, each matching 6 bases. The sample was naive CD8+ T cells from PBMCs. The CDR3 DNA is TGTGCCAGCAGCTTCAGGAAGGGGGGCCAAGAGACCCAGTACTTC. Translating it yields CASSFRKGGQETQYF.